This T cell receptor beta chain is drawn from a study of cytomegalovirus exposure and HLA in healthy donors. This clone was counted once. Its antigen is unidentified. Study-wide results and caveats: Reportedly, diagnosis of cytomegalovirus status by the classifier showed high specificity and sensitivity. No immune exposure information besides CMV serostatus was available.

PCR involved 60 Vbeta and 13 Jbeta primers. Assay used: immunoSEQ multiplex PCR; TCRdb lists only in-frame clones, some missing. The sample lists 95,000 to 100,000 clones, roughly 80% occurring once. Sequenced: PBMCs. This TCR was sampled from a man aged 60 to 75 in good health and CMV-seropositive.

The CDR3 bases are TGTGCCAGCACGACAGGGCCCGAGCAGTACTTC. It translates to CASTTGPEQYF. This sequence joins TRBV28 and TRBJ2-7, with 7 nucleotides matching TRBD1. V dropped 7 bases and J dropped 6; count of bases not matched to a gene: 3. Per the germline V gene, CDR1 is MDHEN and CDR2 is SYDVKM. The CDR3 is 11 amino acids.